Detailed here is one T cell receptor beta chain. This clone was observed a few times. Its antigen is still unknown. No much larger clone is present one base from it, and per-base qualities are unavailable. The data stem from a study of blood T cell repertoires in COVID-19 (TCRdb year 2020). Study-level background: The collaborator samples originated in the United States, Italy and Spain and spanned the acute and convalescent phases of COVID-19. Samples came from the ongoing ImmuneRACE study (first 160 participants) plus 1,254 subjects from 6 global collaborators. Where available, HLA class I and class II types were taken from metadata supplied by the sample provider and were not determined by assay-based typing. The material from the prospective study consisted of cDNA or gDNA derived from T cells, B-cell-depleted T cells, or PBMCs. Nearly every sample came with metadata listing a de-identified subject ID, COVID-19 status, age in years and sex. The dataset comprised deeply sampled blood TCRbeta repertoires from subjects exposed to, actively infected with, or recovered from COVID-19. The repertoires were made available in a free public database intended to serve as a resource for research on the immune response to SARS-CoV-2.

Results and caveats for the whole study, not just this receptor: Clinical and demographic metadata were provided uncurated, with the amount varying by source and participant.

The germline V gene (reference sequence) yields LNHDA for CDR1 and SQIVND for CDR2. The CDR3 sequence holds 16 residues, the cysteine and phenylalanine included. CDR3 DNA only is kept here, 48 bases in frame from base 1. Germline trimming amounts to 10 bases on V and 6 bases on J, with 15 as the count of junction bases outside the gene matches. Each collaborating institution followed its own protocols to collect whole blood in K2EDTA tubes. Collaborator samples were shipped for TCRbeta analysis as frozen whole blood, isolated PBMCs, or DNA extracted from either sample type. TCRbeta CDR3 regions were amplified from genomic DNA using the immunoSEQ Assay, a bias-controlled multiplex PCR. On the authors' methods: Nucleated cell counts per sample were estimated from amplification of reference gene primers within the assay. To quantify the absolute abundance of each unique TCRbeta CDR3 rearrangement, sequence reads were collapsed and filtered. Productive Simpson clonality was computed per sample as the square root of Simpson's diversity index over productive rearrangements. Imported from immuneACCESS, the table was reduced by TCRdb to in-frame sequences with V and J called. These copies leave out some clones; in studies compared against another copy, an unresolved V gene accounts for under half, and the cause of the remainder is not known. V, J and clone size derive from that table, while D and trimming were established from the DNA sequence. Counted in this sample were some 110,000 clones; 65% to 80% of them appeared once. About 6.8% of the sample lies in the top ten.

The specimen sequenced was peripheral blood. The clonotype originates from an older man with acute or convalescent COVID-19. This chain joins TRBV19 to TRBJ2-2, with 9 bases in between that match TRBD2. Here is the DNA: TGTGCCACTATTTCAAAATACCGCGGGGGGGCCGGGGAGCTGTTTTTT. Its product reads: CATISKYRGGAGELFF.